The rows below give T cell receptor beta chains drawn from one sample of a study of a mutant IDH1 vaccine in newly diagnosed glioma. Their antigen targets remain unknown. The repertoire was sequenced with immunoSEQ multiplex PCR; TCRdb's copy has only in-frame clones and lacks some. The repertoire holds about 36,000 clones, roughly 79% seen once, with 9% to 13% in the top ten. This sample comprised PBMCs, obtained from a glioma patient whose treatment included an IDH1 peptide vaccine. Source of these receptors: a man aged 50 or older with glioma. Each CDR3 is given with its conserved first and last residue. Size is stated for part of the rows, as once, few or many counts, or as a class when the clone is expanded.

v_call	clone_size	j_call	cdr3_aa
TRBV5-1	NA	TRBJ1-1	CASSRLGNRNTEAFF
TRBV19	NA	TRBJ2-5	CASSTDREETQYF
TRBV7-2	NA	TRBJ2-2	CASSLDRESTGELFF
TRBV2	NA	TRBJ2-3	CASSETSGFSTDTQYF
TRBV5-1	NA	TRBJ1-1	CASSADRASTEAFF
TRBV7-9	NA	TRBJ1-2	CASSPLVYGYTF
TRBV6-5	NA	TRBJ2-3	CASSSLAADTQYF
TRBV7-8	NA	TRBJ2-3	CASTAPELSTDTQYF
TRBV7-9	few	TRBJ1-1	CASSSGSAAFF
TRBV7-8	NA	TRBJ2-1	CASSLGQGEFF
TRBV5-4	NA	TRBJ1-2	CASSAGQGAGNGYTF
TRBV11-3	NA	TRBJ2-3	CASSLGRRSTDTQYF
TRBV11-3	NA	TRBJ2-3	CASSGRTSGSPPSTDTQYF
TRBV27	NA	TRBJ2-7	CASGMGVLYEQYF
TRBV5-4	NA	TRBJ1-1	CASSFAGRTEAFF
TRBV7-9	NA	TRBJ1-4	CASSASLRGLGEKLFF
TRBV30	once	TRBJ1-1	CAWFPFVSNTEDFF
TRBV7-2	NA	TRBJ2-3	CASSLLAGDTDTQYF
TRBV5-5	NA	TRBJ2-3	CAGGGGATDTQYF
TRBV18	NA	TRBJ2-1	CASSPQLAGESYNEQFF
TRBV6-1	few	TRBJ1-5	CASNFRTESAGPQHF
TRBV6-1	NA	TRBJ2-5	CASANWLETQYF
TRBV30	NA	TRBJ1-4	CAWSGQGFEKLFF
TRBV27	NA	TRBJ1-5	CASSPTGTSNQPQHF
TRBV6-5	NA	TRBJ1-6	CASSYDNWGNNSPLHF
TRBV6-5	few	TRBJ2-1	CASSPRTGGGEQFF
TRBV6-6	NA	TRBJ2-1	CASGTLTYNEQFF
TRBV11-3	NA	TRBJ1-6	CASSRANSPLHF
TRBV2	NA	TRBJ1-5	CASSLKGSNQPQHF